This TCR beta chain appears in the sequencing data of a study of response to subunit inactivated influenza vaccine. Study observations and caveats: Authors suggested seasonal influenza vaccinations each recruit few new T cells.

As concerns this clonotype: Its antigen is unknown.

TCRdb used MiXCR to reprocess the RT-PCR reads, holding one entry per CDR3 protein. The table has hundreds of thousands of distinct CDR3 sequences, 13% to 15% seen once. This CDR3 comprises 15 residues. Germline lookup yields CDR1 SGHTS and CDR2 YDEGEE. Trimming took off 1 base at V and 7 bases at J, with 15 bases between the two ends. Source: PBMCs from blood, taken roughly 2 weeks before vaccination. The clonotype originates from a man between 50 and 59 years old who received an inactivated influenza vaccine. This chain uses TRBV5-8 with TRBJ2-1; TRBD2 might be the D (5 bases). CDR3 region: CASSLWLAGKNEQFF. CDR3 in DNA: TGTGCCAGCAGCTTGTGGCTCGCGGGCAAGAATGAGCAGTTCTTC.